The 17 T cell receptor beta chains below were found in one sample sequenced in a study of blood T cell repertoires in COVID-19. Only in-frame clones appear in the TCRdb table, and some are missing; sequencing was by immunoSEQ multiplex PCR. This table holds 40,000 or so clones, around 90% found once. The specimen sequenced was peripheral blood. The receptor set was obtained from a man aged 50 or older with active COVID-19.

The rearrangement uses TRBV9 and TRBJ2-1, with D tentatively TRBD1 (5 bases). The germline gives CDR1 SGDLS, CDR2 YYNGEE. The CDR3 extends over 16 amino acids. Trimming took off 4 bases at V and 0 bases at J, with 14 bases between the two ends. CDR3 in amino acids: CASSPRQLSSYNEQFF. The CDR3 DNA sequence: TGTGCCAGCAGCCCGAGACAGTTAAGCTCCTACAATGAGCAGTTCTTC.

Points on this clone: Other DNA sequences in this specimen translate into the identical CDR3. V is TRBV15 and J is TRBJ1-4; no clear D. The V gene's germline CDR1 is LNHNV and CDR2 YYDKDF (reference sequence). V was shortened by 0 bases and J by 8 bases, with 7 bases between the two germline ends. The CDR3 contains 13 residues. In nucleotides, the CDR3 is TGTGCCACCAGCAGAGATCCAGGAGAAAAACTGTTTTTT. Translation: CATSRDPGEKLFF. Using reference TRBV15 and TRBJ1-4 for the parts outside the CDR3, the full variable domain is DAMVIQNPRYQVTQFGKPVTLSCSQTLNHNVMYWYQQKSSQAPKLLFHYYDKDFNNEADTPDNFQSRRPNTSFCFLDIRSPGLGDTAMYLCATSRDPGEKLFFGSGTQLSVL.

V usage is TRBV2 and J usage is TRBJ2-1; tentative D call: TRBD1 (6 bases). The CDR3 length is 16 residues. Trimming removed 2 bases from V and 0 bases from J, with 11 bases in between. Germline CDR1 reads SNHLY; CDR2 reads FYNNEI. For the CDR3, the DNA is TGTGCCAGCAGTGAAATGGGGGCGGGCTCCTACAATGAGCAGTTCTTC. It codes for CASSEMGAGSYNEQFF.

A remark on this clone: An end of the junction differs from the germline gene, which may be a read error. The V gene is TRBV7-7, the J gene TRBJ2-2, with 9 bases identical to TRBD1. Germline V gene lookup returns CDR1 SSHAT and CDR2 FNYEAQ (reference sequence). The CDR3 sequence is 16 residues long. This CDR3 reads CASSPRDRANTGELFF. The CDR3 nucleotides read TGTGCTAGCAGCCCGAGGGACAGGGCGAACACCGGGGAGCTGTTTTTT.

This clone was observed a few times. The chain combines TRBV5-1 with TRBJ1-1; the match to TRBD1 covers 9 bases. V was clipped by 8 bases and J by 5 bases; unmatched bases: 10. The CDR3 totals 14 residues. Germline V CDR1 and CDR2: SGHRS, YFSETQ. This CDR3 is CASTSGTGLTEAFF. In nucleotides, the CDR3 is TGCGCCAGTACCTCCGGGACAGGGTTAACTGAAGCTTTCTTT.

This chain links TRBV7-9 with TRBJ2-1; D possibly corresponds to TRBD1 (6 bases). This CDR3 spans 14 amino acids. The germline CDR1 and CDR2 sequences are SEHNR and FQNEAQ (reference sequence). V was trimmed by 3 bases and J by 0 bases, leaving 6 bases between them. The CDR3 sequence is CASSLDSSYNEQFF. Written as DNA, the CDR3 is TGTGCCAGCAGCTTGGACAGCTCCTACAATGAGCAGTTCTTC.

The chain is built from TRBV6-5 and TRBJ1-3; D unresolved. CDR1 is MNHEY, CDR2 SVGAGI, per germline. The CDR3 has 16 amino acids. V was pared by 4 bases and J by 3 bases, with 16 bases between. The CDR3 here is CASSSNPGIIGNTIYF. The CDR3 bases are TGTGCCAGCAGTTCAAACCCCGGGATAATTGGAAACACCATATATTTT.

The V and J genes are TRBV30 and TRBJ1-6; D not resolved. CDR1 is GTSNPN and CDR2 is SVGIG in the germline V gene (reference sequence). The CDR3 extends over 13 amino acids. Trimming took off 3 bases at V and 1 base at J, with 4 bases between the two ends. The CDR3 protein is CAWSRSYNSPLHF. Here the CDR3 DNA reads TGTGCCTGGAGCAGGTCCTATAATTCACCCCTCCACTTT.

The chain uses TRBV20-1 and TRBJ1-1; D not certain. Germline V lookup: CDR1 DFQATT, CDR2 SNEGSKA (reference sequence). This CDR3 comprises 11 residues. The CDR3 DNA reads TGCAGAGGAGATCGGGGAACTGAAGCTTTCTTT. This translates into CRGDRGTEAFF.

This chain joins TRBV11-1 and TRBJ2-1; D is ambiguous. Per the germline V gene, CDR1 is SGHAT and CDR2 is FQDESV (reference sequence). There are 11 residues in the CDR3. Trimming removed 5 bases at V and 10 bases at J, with 9 bases between. CDR3 sequence (DNA): TGTGCCAGCAGCCACGGGTTAGAGCAGTTCTTC. Its translation: CASSHGLEQFF.

V gene TRBV30 combines with J gene TRBJ1-2, with D unresolved. Trimming cost V 0 bases and J 7 bases, with 9 bases left between them. This CDR3 has 12 amino acids. Germline assignment: CDR1 GTSNPN and CDR2 SVGIG (reference sequence). In DNA, the CDR3 is TGTGCCTGGAGTGTACTTGGTTTTGGCTACACCTTC. Residues: CAWSVLGFGYTF. Full variable domain (missing parts from reference TRBV30 and TRBJ1-2): SQTIHQWPATLVQPVGSPLSLECTVEGTSNPNLYWYRQAAGRGLQLLFYSVGIGQISSEVPQNLSASRPQDRQFILSSKKLLLSDSGFYLCAWSVLGFGYTFGSGTRLTVV.

The chain employs TRBV5-1 and TRBJ2-2; 7 bases align to TRBD1. Germline-derived CDR1 and CDR2 are SGHRS and YFSETQ. Losses at the gene ends were 8 bases for V and 2 bases for J; bases not matched to a gene: 9. The CDR3 is 15 residues long. The CDR3: CASSEGAINTGELFF. The CDR3 nucleotides are TGCGCCAGTAGTGAGGGGGCGATAAACACCGGGGAGCTGTTTTTT.

V usage is TRBV15 and J usage is TRBJ1-3; perhaps TRBD1 as D (5 bases). CDR1 is LNHNV, CDR2 YYDKDF, per germline (reference sequence). With 0 bases removed from V and 6 bases from J, the gap between germline ends came to 12 bases. The CDR3 extends over 15 amino acids. CDR3 protein: CATSRDRGKENTIYF. Here the CDR3 DNA reads TGTGCCACCAGCAGAGATCGGGGGAAGGAAAACACCATATATTTT. Full variable domain (remainder filled in from reference TRBV15 and TRBJ1-3): DAMVIQNPRYQVTQFGKPVTLSCSQTLNHNVMYWYQQKSSQAPKLLFHYYDKDFNNEADTPDNFQSRRPNTSFCFLDIRSPGLGDTAMYLCATSRDRGKENTIYFGEGSWLTVV.

The V gene is TRBV5-1, the J gene TRBJ2-7; the match to TRBD2 covers 12 bases. The V gene end was trimmed by 4 bases and the J gene end by 5 bases; junction bases not matched to a gene: 7. The CDR3 runs 15 residues. CDR1 is SGHRS, CDR2 YFSETQ, per germline. CDR3 DNA sequence: TGCGCCAGCAGCCCCCTAGCGGGGGGGATAGACGAGCAGTACTTC. Protein product: CASSPLAGGIDEQYF.

This CDR3 is CAAGQDYGYTF. The CDR3 DNA reads as TGTGCCGCGGGACAGGACTATGGCTACACCTTC. J is TRBJ1-2 and V is TRBV24-1; 8 bases line up with TRBD1. Germline lookup yields CDR1 KGHDR and CDR2 SFDVKD. This CDR3 spans 11 amino acids. Losses at the gene ends were 12 bases for V and 3 bases for J; bases not matched to a gene: 2.

This rearrangement joins TRBV25-1 to TRBJ1-2; unclear D gene. There are 14 residues in the CDR3. Deletions cut 3 bases from V and 0 bases from J, with 8 bases between. The germline V gene has CDR1 MGHDK and CDR2 SYGVNS. The CDR3, as DNA: TGTGCCAGCAGTGACCTTACGGCTAACTATGGCTACACCTTC. Amino acids: CASSDLTANYGYTF.

CDR3 nucleotides: TGTGCCAGCAGTGACTCGTGGACACACTCCTACAATGAGCAGTTCTTC. Its translation: CASSDSWTHSYNEQFF. The V call is TRBV6-4, the J call TRBJ2-1, with D perhaps TRBD1 (5 bases). The CDR3 loop spans 16 amino acids. The germline V and J ends were trimmed by 0 bases and 0 bases, with 9 bases remaining between them. The germline gives CDR1 MRHNA, CDR2 SNTAGT.